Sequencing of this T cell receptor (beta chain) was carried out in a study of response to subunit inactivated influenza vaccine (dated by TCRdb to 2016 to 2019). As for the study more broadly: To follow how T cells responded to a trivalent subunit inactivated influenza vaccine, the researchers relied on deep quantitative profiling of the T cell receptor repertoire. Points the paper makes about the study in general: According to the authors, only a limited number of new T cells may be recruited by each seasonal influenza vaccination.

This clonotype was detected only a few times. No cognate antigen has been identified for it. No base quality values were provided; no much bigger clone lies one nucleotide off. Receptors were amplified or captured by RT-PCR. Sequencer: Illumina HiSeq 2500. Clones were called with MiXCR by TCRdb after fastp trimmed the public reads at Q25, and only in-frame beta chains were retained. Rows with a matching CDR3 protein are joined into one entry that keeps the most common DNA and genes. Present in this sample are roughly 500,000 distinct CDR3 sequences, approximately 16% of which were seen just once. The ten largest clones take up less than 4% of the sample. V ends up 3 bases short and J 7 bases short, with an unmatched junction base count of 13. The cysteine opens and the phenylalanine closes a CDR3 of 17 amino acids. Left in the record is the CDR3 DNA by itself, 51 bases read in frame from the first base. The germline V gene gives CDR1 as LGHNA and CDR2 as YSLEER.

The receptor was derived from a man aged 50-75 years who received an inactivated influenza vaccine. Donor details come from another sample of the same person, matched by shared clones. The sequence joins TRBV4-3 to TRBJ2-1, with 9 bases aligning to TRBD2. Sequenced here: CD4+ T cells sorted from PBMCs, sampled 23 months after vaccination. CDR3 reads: CASSQGLRGGALNEQFF. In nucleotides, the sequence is TGCGCCAGCAGCCAGGGATTGCGGGGGGGCGCTTTAAATGAGCAGTTCTTC.